This T cell receptor (beta chain) was sequenced during a study of blood T cells in healthy people across ages. Per sample, at least 5 micrograms of total RNA were extracted. A J-beta primer mix and a sample-barcoded 5' primer were used in a second PCR of roughly 6 to 11 cycles. The template-switch adaptor was a 5' adaptor with 12 random nucleotides. It tagged each cDNA molecule. TCRdb passed the 5' RACE reads through MiXCR, listing each CDR3 protein once. The sample consists of about 1.4 million distinct CDR3 sequences, 45% to 70% of them appearing once. This CDR3 has 17 residues. After removal of 7 bases from V and 1 base from J, the junction contained 11 bases not matched to a gene. Germline V lookup: CDR1 SGHTA, CDR2 FQGNSA.

The sequence was obtained from a man between 18 and 29 years old in good health. The specimen sequenced was blood. The V gene is TRBV7-2, the J gene TRBJ2-3; 10 positions match TRBD2. The CDR3 region has the DNA TGTGCCAGCAACCTCCGCAGCGGGGGGGTGGGCACAGATACGCAGTATTTT. Protein sequence: CASNLRSGGVGTDTQYF.